Presented here are 10 T cell receptor beta chains from one specimen sequenced in a study of blood T cells in healthy people across ages. Alongside a J-beta primer mix, a sample-barcoded 5' primer served in a second PCR lasting about 7 to 11 cycles. MiXCR, run by TCRdb on the 5' RACE reads, gives a single entry per CDR3 protein. The sample consists of around 1,000,000 distinct CDR3 sequences, around two fifths of them appearing once. Sequences were obtained from blood. The receptor set was obtained from a young man in good health.

This clonotype was recorded a few times. The chain is built from TRBV12-3 or TRBV12-4 and TRBJ1-4; 9 bases match TRBD1. The CDR3 totals 15 residues. V trimming: 4 bases; J trimming: 7 bases; junction bases outside the gene matches: 7. CDR3 sequence (DNA): TGTGCCAGCAGTTCCACAGGGGGCGGAGGTGAAAAACTGTTTTTT. It encodes CASSSTGGGGEKLFF.

This clonotype was seen more than once but under ten times. V and J are TRBV7-2 and TRBJ1-1; D is unclear. From germline, CDR1 is SGHTA and CDR2 FQGNSA. V dropped 0 bases and J dropped 8 bases, with 7 bases sitting between them. This CDR3 is 12 amino acids long. DNA for the CDR3: TGTGCCAGCAGCTTAGCATTCCGGGAAGCTTTCTTT. Translated: CASSLAFREAFF.

This chain joins TRBV6-1 and TRBJ2-7, with a possible D match to TRBD2 (5 bases). The J call is in doubt because the DNA end fits TRBJ2-5 better. In germline, CDR1 is MNHNS, CDR2 SASEGT. The CDR3 runs to 14 residues. The chain's CDR3 is CASSEIRSRGTQYF. CDR3 nucleotides: TGTGCCAGCAGTGAAATCCGGTCACGGGGGACCCAGTACTTC.

The J gene is TRBJ1-2, the V gene TRBV28, with TRBD1 matching over 8 bases. The CDR3 length is 13 residues. The germline V gene has CDR1 MDHEN and CDR2 SYDVKM. Germline trimming cut 8 bases from V and 1 base from J; bases unmatched to any gene: 3. DNA of the CDR3: TGTGCCAGCGCGGACAGGGATAACTATGGCTACACCTTC. This translates into CASADRDNYGYTF.

This clonotype was recorded at least ten times. V is TRBV5-1 and J is TRBJ2-1; a weak D match, TRBD2 (5 bases). Germline CDR1 is SGHRS and CDR2 is YFSETQ. V gave up 1 base and J gave up 7 bases, with 15 bases separating them. The CDR3 covers 15 residues. CDR3 residues: CASSLSGGIVNEQFF. In nucleotides, the CDR3 is TGCGCCAGCAGCTTGAGCGGAGGAATCGTGAATGAGCAGTTCTTC.

The V call is TRBV6-2 or TRBV6-3, the J call TRBJ1-4; maybe TRBD1 (5 bases). CDR1 and CDR2 (germline): MNHEY, SVGEGT. The CDR3 totals 15 residues. The V end lost 6 bases, the J end lost 12 bases, and 23 bases lay between the germline ends. CDR3 loop: CASRPNRDRPEELFF. The CDR3 nucleotides are TGTGCCAGCAGGCCGAACCGGGACCGACCCGAGGAACTGTTTTTT.

The genes are TRBV7-8 and TRBJ2-3, with D unresolved. V was trimmed by 3 bases and J by 2 bases, leaving 18 bases between them. The germline gives CDR1 SGHVS, CDR2 FQNEAQ. CDR3 size: 17 residues. The CDR3 region is CASSFASGPFTTDTQYF. The CDR3 region has the DNA TGTGCCAGCAGCTTCGCCTCCGGGCCCTTCACCACAGATACGCAGTATTTT.

The rearrangement joins TRBV6-2 or TRBV6-3 to TRBJ1-2, with a weak D call TRBD1 (5 bases). CDR1 MNHEY and CDR2 SVGEGT come from the germline V gene. V lost 4 bases to trimming and J lost 8 bases, with 8 bases between them. The CDR3 runs to 11 residues. CDR3 region: CASSSRVGYTF. DNA of the CDR3: TGTGCCAGCAGTTCCAGGGTCGGCTACACCTTC.

This clonotype was recorded a few times. V is TRBV20-1 and J is TRBJ1-2; D is undetermined. The CDR3 extends over 11 amino acids. With 0 bases removed from V and 4 bases from J, the gap between germline ends came to 3 bases. The germline V gene encodes CDR1 DFQATT and CDR2 SNEGSKA (reference sequence). The CDR3 region is CSAREGYGYTF. DNA of the CDR3: TGCAGTGCTAGAGAAGGCTATGGCTACACCTTC.

The chain carries TRBV27 and TRBJ1-2; possibly TRBD1 for D (6 bases). There are 14 residues in the CDR3. Germline values: CDR1 MNHEY, CDR2 SMNVEV (reference sequence). V gave up 10 bases and J gave up 5 bases, with 20 bases separating them. CDR3 in DNA: TGTGCCAACAGGGCCCGACCTGAGGTATATGGCTACACCTTC. The encoded protein is CANRARPEVYGYTF.